The T cell receptor beta chain under discussion was sequenced for a study of T cell responses to AZD1222 COVID-19 vaccine (dated by TCRdb to 2020 to 2023). Concerning the study at large: TCR sequencing covered over 230 trial participants: around 210 given two doses of AZD1222 and 26 given two doses of MenACWY control vaccine. Enrollment into the trials was organized by age into subgroups of 18-55, 56-69 and 70-plus years, and those subgroups contained roughly 150, 30 and 60 TCR-sequenced participants, respectively.

The time point tag for this specimen amounts to: about 28 days (+/-7) after the second vaccine dose. AZD1222 recipients with second doses at about 4 weeks or about 12 weeks were pooled, because spike-specific TCR depth and breadth did not differ between schedules. The vaccinee samples were drawn from two UK trials, COV001 and COV002, one of which was a single-blind randomized controlled phase 2/3 trial testing AZD1222 (ChAdOx1 nCoV-19) in healthy adults. Trial participant PBMC samples were collected at day 0 and day 28 after the second dose for TCRbeta chain sequencing. The CDR3 regions of human TCRbeta chains were subjected to immunosequencing. Under the source paper's analysis protocol: TCRs in the repertoires were compared against a reference library of SARS-CoV-2-specific TCRs that had been generated with the MIRA antigen-specificity platform. Breadth was defined as the fraction of unique TCRs that were SARS-CoV-2-associated. Depth was defined as the fraction of total T cells that were SARS-CoV-2-associated. Each spike-specific TCR was assigned to its reactive spike region and to a CD4 or CD8 class using the MIRA data. Log10-transformed breadth and depth values were compared by one-way ANOVA with Sidak's multiple comparisons tests. TCRdb took this table from immuneACCESS and kept in-frame rearrangements with V and J called. Such tables lack part of the clones; where checked against another copy, unresolved V genes explain under half of the gap, and the rest is unexplained. The V and J calls and clone size are taken from that table; D and trimming were inferred from the DNA. This sample gives about 200,000 clones in total; about 89% of them show up just once. Of the sample, nearly 3.5% is held by the ten largest clones.

Per the germline V gene, SQVTM is the CDR1 and ANQGSEA is the CDR2. The CDR3 runs 12 amino acids, cysteine and phenylalanine included. Only the CDR3 portion is preserved as DNA: 36 bases, with reading frame beginning at the first base. Relative to germline, V is 5 bases shorter and J is 4 bases shorter, with 9 bases between their ends. What the work shows at the level of the full study, not this receptor alone: Reportedly, almost half of the unique spike-specific TCRs recognized epitopes lying outside the regions that are mutated in the B.1.351 and B.1.1.7 variants. Because no day 14 peak-response samples were available, repertoires were characterized only after the peak T cell response. Most participants were white British and females outnumbered males, and the authors suggested that clonal diversity may have been underestimated. After two AZD1222 doses, both the breadth and the depth of spike-specific TCRs were significantly higher than at day 0 and than in MenACWY recipients. CD4 TCRs associated with the vaccine covered the entire spike protein, and the dominant responses were in regions 160-218 and 743-854. The 56-69-year group was small, and its depth increase did not reach significance, likely because of low power. Only five to seven AZD1222 recipients were SARS-CoV-2 seropositive at baseline, limiting conclusions about previously exposed vaccinees.

This clone was recorded once. The antigen it binds to is not known. No base qualities exist here, and no much larger clone lies one base off it. The receptor comes from an adult who received the AZD1222 COVID-19 vaccine. This sample comprised peripheral blood, obtained 28 days after the second AZD1222 dose. The rearrangement joined TRBV29-1 to TRBJ1-3, with no confident D gene call. The CDR3 reads CSVKSSGNTIYF. The nucleotide sequence is given as TGCAGCGTTAAAAGCAGCGGAAACACCATATATTTT. Full variable domain (CDR3 extended with the reference TRBV29-1 and TRBJ1-3 proteins): SAVISQKPSRDICQRGTSLTIQCQVDSQVTMMFWYRQQPGQSLTLIATANQGSEATYESGFVIDKFPISRPNLTFSTLTVSNMSPEDSSIYLCSVKSSGNTIYFGEGSWLTVV.